What follows is one T cell receptor beta chain and its context. What it recognizes is unknown. CDR3 length: 11 amino acids. CDR1 and CDR2 from the germline V gene are SQVTM and ANQGSEA. V lost 5 bases and J lost 4; bases outside the gene matches: 1. Sequencing was performed with immunoSEQ multiplex PCR; in TCRdb, only in-frame clones are kept and a portion is missing. Of 160,000 or so clones in the sample, just under 90% are singletons; the top ten hold approximately 1.5%. This specimen belongs to a study of cytomegalovirus exposure and HLA in healthy donors. Findings and limits, study-wide: Per published reports, the classifier diagnosed cytomegalovirus status with high specificity and sensitivity. It was 164 TCR beta chains that were listed as cytomegalovirus-associated.

This TCR was sampled from a woman aged 25 to 39 in good health and CMV-seronegative. The rearrangement joins TRBV29-1 to TRBJ2-7, with 8 bases that match TRBD1. Specimen: PBMCs. Here the CDR3 reads CSVRDRYEQYF. The CDR3 coding sequence is TGCAGCGTTAGGGACAGGTACGAGCAGTACTTC.